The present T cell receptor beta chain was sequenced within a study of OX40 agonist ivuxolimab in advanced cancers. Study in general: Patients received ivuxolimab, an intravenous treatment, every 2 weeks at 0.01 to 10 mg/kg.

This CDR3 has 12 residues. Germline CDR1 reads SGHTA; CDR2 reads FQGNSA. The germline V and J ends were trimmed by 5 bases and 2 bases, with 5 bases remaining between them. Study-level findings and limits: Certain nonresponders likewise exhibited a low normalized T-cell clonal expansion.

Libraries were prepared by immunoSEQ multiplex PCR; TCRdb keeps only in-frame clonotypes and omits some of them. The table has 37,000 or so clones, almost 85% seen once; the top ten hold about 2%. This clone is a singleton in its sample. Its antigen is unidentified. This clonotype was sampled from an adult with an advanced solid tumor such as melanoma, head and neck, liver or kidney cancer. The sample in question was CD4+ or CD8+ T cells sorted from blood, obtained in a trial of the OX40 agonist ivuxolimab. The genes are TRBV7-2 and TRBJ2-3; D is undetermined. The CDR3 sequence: CASSPDTDTQYF. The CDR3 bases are TGTGCCAGCAGCCCCGACACAGATACGCAGTATTTT. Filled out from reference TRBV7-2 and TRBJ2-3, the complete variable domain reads GAGVSQSPSNKVTEKGKDVELRCDPISGHTALYWYRQSLGQGLEFLIYFQGNSAPDKSGLPSDRFSAERTGGSVSTLTIQRTQQEDSAVYLCASSPDTDTQYFGPGTRLTVL.